Listed below are T cell receptor beta chains from one sample, sequenced in a study of CD8 T cells in Susac syndrome. Each CDR3 protein gets one entry after TCRdb re-called the immunoSEQ multiplex PCR reads with MiXCR. The table has roughly 80,000 distinct CDR3 sequences, roughly 94% seen once. Sequencing was carried out using CD8+ T cells from PBMCs. Receptors were obtained from a human donor in good health. CDR3s include the opening cysteine and the closing phenylalanine or tryptophan. Fields, in order: V gene, clone size, D gene, J gene, CDR3 protein, CDR3 DNA. The D gene is left open where the match is weak. Not every row has a clone size; where given, it reads once, few, many or a size class.

V: TRBV18; size: .; D: .; J: TRBJ2-1; CDR3: CASSPLGLPSSYNEQFF; DNA: TGTGCCAGCTCACCACTGGGACTCCCGAGCTCCTACAATGAGCAGTTCTTC
V: TRBV3-1; size: .; D: .; J: TRBJ2-3; CDR3: CASSQTGHGTDTQYF; DNA: TGTGCCAGCAGCCAGACGGGACACGGGACAGATACGCAGTATTTT
V: TRBV2; size: .; D: .; J: TRBJ2-6; CDR3: CAPRGAGQGSNVLTF; DNA: TGTGCCCCTCGGGGGGCGGGGCAAGGATCCAACGTCCTGACTTTC
V: TRBV20-1; size: once; D: .; J: TRBJ1-5; CDR3: CSARDPTGASNQPQHF; DNA: TGCAGTGCTAGAGATCCTACAGGCGCTAGCAATCAGCCCCAGCATTTT
V: TRBV4-1; size: .; D: .; J: TRBJ1-5; CDR3: CASSQVLSGGQPQHF; DNA: TGCGCCAGCAGCCAAGTTTTGAGTGGGGGCCAGCCCCAGCATTTT
V: TRBV29-1; size: .; D: TRBD2; J: TRBJ2-5; CDR3: CSVTIGRPETQYF; DNA: TGCAGCGTAACTATCGGGAGGCCGGAGACCCAGTACTTC
V: TRBV24-1; size: .; D: .; J: TRBJ2-3; CDR3: CATSDLGGDTQYF; DNA: TGTGCCACCAGTGATCTAGGTGGAGATACGCAGTATTTT
V: TRBV20-1; size: .; D: TRBD1; J: TRBJ2-5; CDR3: CSAPSDRGETQYF; DNA: TGCAGTGCCCCATCCGACAGGGGAGAGACCCAGTACTTC
V: TRBV7-2; size: .; D: TRBD1; J: TRBJ2-7; CDR3: CASSPPTWDRGLSYEQYF; DNA: TGTGCCAGCAGCCCACCGACCTGGGACAGGGGCCTCTCCTACGAGCAGTACTTC
V: TRBV2; size: .; D: TRBD2; J: TRBJ2-2; CDR3: CATAGGGSNTGELFF; DNA: TGTGCCACCGCGGGGGGCGGGTCGAACACCGGGGAGCTGTTTTTT
V: TRBV14; size: .; D: .; J: TRBJ2-3; CDR3: CASSHSRIPTDTQYF; DNA: TGTGCCAGCAGCCACTCACGGATACCCACAGATACGCAGTATTTT
V: TRBV15; size: .; D: TRBD2; J: TRBJ2-1; CDR3: CATSSPSGSSYNEQFF; DNA: TGTGCCACCAGCTCACCTAGCGGGAGCTCCTACAATGAGCAGTTCTTC
V: TRBV6-4; size: .; D: .; J: TRBJ2-6; CDR3: CASSDRNSGANVLTF; DNA: TGTGCCAGCAGTGACAGGAACTCTGGGGCCAACGTCCTGACTTTC
V: TRBV12-3/TRBV12-4; size: .; D: .; J: TRBJ1-1; CDR3: CASSFTLNTEAFF; DNA: TGTGCCAGCAGTTTTACTCTGAACACTGAAGCTTTCTTT
V: TRBV6-2/TRBV6-3; size: .; D: TRBD2; J: TRBJ2-5; CDR3: CASRPSAGPETQYF; DNA: TGTGCCAGCAGACCGTCAGCGGGGCCTGAGACCCAGTACTTC
V: TRBV6-5; size: .; D: .; J: TRBJ1-1; CDR3: CASSLGPAGEAFF; DNA: TGTGCCAGCAGCCTCGGACCGGCTGGGGAAGCTTTCTTT
V: TRBV9; size: .; D: .; J: TRBJ2-6; CDR3: CASSPTSGANVLTF; DNA: TGTGCCAGCAGCCCAACCTCTGGGGCCAACGTCCTGACTTTC
V: TRBV9; size: .; D: .; J: TRBJ1-1; CDR3: CASGVWLHTEAFF; DNA: TGTGCCAGCGGCGTATGGCTCCACACTGAAGCTTTCTTT
V: TRBV13; size: .; D: .; J: TRBJ1-1; CDR3: CASSLRRGSQITTEAFF; DNA: TGTGCCAGCAGCCTCCGCCGGGGTTCCCAGATAACCACTGAAGCTTTCTTT
V: TRBV21-1; size: .; D: .; J: TRBJ1-1; CDR3: CASSKSGEAFF; DNA: TGTGCCAGCAGCAAGTCAGGGGAAGCTTTCTTT
V: TRBV14; size: .; D: .; J: TRBJ2-7; CDR3: CASSQDYRQGLYEQYF; DNA: TGTGCCAGCAGCCAAGACTATCGGCAGGGTCTCTACGAGCAGTACTTC
V: TRBV29-1; size: .; D: .; J: TRBJ2-1; CDR3: CSVDHGPSYNEQFF; DNA: TGCAGCGTTGATCACGGGCCTTCCTACAATGAGCAGTTCTTC
V: TRBV6-5; size: .; D: TRBD1; J: TRBJ1-5; CDR3: CASSSGTGGGQPQHF; DNA: TGTGCCAGCAGTTCAGGGACAGGGGGCGGGCAGCCCCAGCATTTT
V: TRBV5-4; size: .; D: .; J: TRBJ2-5; CDR3: CASSHVGVTSETQYF; DNA: TGTGCCAGCAGCCACGTCGGAGTCACAAGCGAGACCCAGTACTTC
V: TRBV20-1; size: .; D: TRBD1; J: TRBJ2-5; CDR3: CSAREGRGPGETQYF; DNA: TGCAGTGCTAGAGAGGGTAGGGGGCCTGGCGAGACCCAGTACTTC
V: TRBV2; size: .; D: .; J: TRBJ2-3; CDR3: CASSESDTQYF; DNA: TGTGCCAGCAGTGAATCGGATACGCAGTATTTT
V: TRBV5-1; size: once; D: .; J: TRBJ1-2; CDR3: CASSADGDYGYTF; DNA: TGCGCCAGCAGCGCAGACGGAGATTATGGCTACACCTTC
V: TRBV13; size: .; D: TRBD1; J: TRBJ1-1; CDR3: CASSLLRDRGLDTEAFF; DNA: TGTGCCAGCAGCCTTCTCCGGGACAGGGGGTTGGACACTGAAGCTTTCTTT
V: TRBV9; size: .; D: .; J: TRBJ2-2; CDR3: CASSVVVGRPGELFF; DNA: TGTGCCAGCAGCGTAGTTGTGGGCAGGCCCGGGGAGCTGTTTTTT
V: TRBV2; size: .; D: TRBD1; J: TRBJ1-2; CDR3: CASSEPGTEVYGYTF; DNA: TGTGCCAGCAGTGAGCCAGGGACAGAGGTCTATGGCTACACCTTC
V: TRBV7-6; size: .; D: .; J: TRBJ1-6; CDR3: CASSLGSKGSSYNSPLHF; DNA: TGTGCCAGCAGCTTAGGATCGAAAGGGAGCTCCTATAATTCACCCCTCCACTTT
V: TRBV7-6; size: few; D: TRBD2; J: TRBJ2-4; CDR3: CASSPGLAGGGQAIQYF; DNA: TGTGCCAGCAGCCCAGGACTAGCGGGAGGGGGTCAGGCCATTCAGTACTTC
V: TRBV29-1; size: .; D: .; J: TRBJ2-1; CDR3: CSGGAGVTSYNEQFF; DNA: TGCAGCGGGGGGGCGGGTGTTACCTCCTACAATGAGCAGTTCTTC
V: TRBV7-9; size: .; D: .; J: TRBJ1-5; CDR3: CASSLIPGPSDAPQHF; DNA: TGTGCCAGCAGCTTGATCCCGGGTCCTTCCGACGCGCCCCAGCATTTT
V: TRBV12-3/TRBV12-4; size: .; D: TRBD1; J: TRBJ1-3; CDR3: CASGPTGADLAISGNTIYF; DNA: TGTGCCAGCGGTCCGACAGGGGCCGATCTCGCCATCTCTGGAAACACCATATATTTT
V: TRBV15; size: .; D: .; J: TRBJ2-7; CDR3: CATSRDEPGRGEQYF; DNA: TGTGCCACCAGCAGAGATGAGCCAGGCCGGGGCGAGCAGTACTTC
V: TRBV7-9; size: .; D: .; J: TRBJ2-1; CDR3: CASSLLREQFF; DNA: TGTGCCAGCAGCTTATTGCGGGAGCAGTTCTTC
V: TRBV24-1; size: .; D: .; J: TRBJ2-5; CDR3: CATSDYRQGGQETQYF; DNA: TGTGCCACCAGTGATTATAGACAGGGAGGACAAGAGACCCAGTACTTC
V: TRBV7-9; size: .; D: .; J: TRBJ1-5; CDR3: CASSLGGTQHF; DNA: TGTGCCAGCAGCTTAGGGGGGACCCAGCATTTT
V: TRBV27; size: .; D: .; J: TRBJ2-3; CDR3: CASSPGDVAQYF; DNA: TGTGCCAGCAGTCCGGGGGATGTGGCGCAGTATTTT
V: TRBV20-1; size: .; D: TRBD1; J: TRBJ1-1; CDR3: CSASPGGAYTEAFF; DNA: TGCAGTGCTAGTCCAGGGGGCGCTTACACTGAAGCTTTCTTT
V: TRBV5-6; size: .; D: .; J: TRBJ1-1; CDR3: CASSLITGLNTEAFF; DNA: TGTGCCAGCAGCTTGATTACAGGGCTGAACACTGAAGCTTTCTTT
V: TRBV4-1; size: .; D: TRBD1; J: TRBJ1-5; CDR3: CASSQLGQALNQPQHF; DNA: TGCGCCAGCAGCCAGTTGGGACAGGCACTCAATCAGCCCCAGCATTTT
V: TRBV13; size: .; D: .; J: TRBJ2-7; CDR3: CASSFSGEPYEQYF; DNA: TGTGCCAGCAGCTTCTCAGGGGAACCCTACGAGCAGTACTTC
V: TRBV20-1; size: .; D: TRBD2; J: TRBJ2-3; CDR3: CSAKEETEAGGYTDTQYF; DNA: TGCAGTGCTAAAGAAGAGACTGAAGCGGGGGGGTACACAGATACGCAGTATTTT
V: TRBV4-1; size: .; D: TRBD1; J: TRBJ2-7; CDR3: CASSQRGQGYEQYF; DNA: TGCGCCAGCAGCCAACGCGGACAGGGCTACGAGCAGTACTTC
V: TRBV5-4; size: .; D: TRBD1; J: TRBJ1-1; CDR3: CALAARGLLGRRNTEAFF; DNA: TGTGCCCTCGCGGCCAGGGGGCTTCTAGGGCGGCGAAACACTGAAGCTTTCTTT
V: TRBV5-1; size: once; D: TRBD1; J: TRBJ2-2; CDR3: CASSFGQGHTGELFF; DNA: TGCGCCAGCAGCTTTGGACAGGGGCATACCGGGGAGCTGTTTTTT
V: TRBV21-1; size: once; D: .; J: TRBJ2-5; CDR3: CASTLGRHQETQYF; DNA: TGTGCCAGCACTCTAGGCAGGCACCAAGAGACCCAGTACTTC
V: TRBV27; size: .; D: .; J: TRBJ1-2; CDR3: CASSLSPGSYGYTF; DNA: TGTGCCAGCAGTTTATCCCCAGGGTCGTATGGCTACACCTTC
V: TRBV7-9; size: .; D: .; J: TRBJ2-5; CDR3: CASSATLGETQYF; DNA: TGTGCCAGCAGCGCGACCCTAGGGGAGACCCAGTACTTC